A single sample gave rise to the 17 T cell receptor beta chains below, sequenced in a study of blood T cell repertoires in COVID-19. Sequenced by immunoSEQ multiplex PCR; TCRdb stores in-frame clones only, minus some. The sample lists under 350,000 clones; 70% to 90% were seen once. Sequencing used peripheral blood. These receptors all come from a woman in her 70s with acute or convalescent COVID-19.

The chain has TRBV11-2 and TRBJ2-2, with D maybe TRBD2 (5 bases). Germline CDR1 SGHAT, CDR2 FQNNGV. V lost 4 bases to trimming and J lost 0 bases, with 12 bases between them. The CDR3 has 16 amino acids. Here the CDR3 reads CASSSRGNANTGELFF. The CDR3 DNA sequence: TGTGCCAGCAGCTCCCGGGGAAACGCGAACACCGGGGAGCTGTTTTTT.

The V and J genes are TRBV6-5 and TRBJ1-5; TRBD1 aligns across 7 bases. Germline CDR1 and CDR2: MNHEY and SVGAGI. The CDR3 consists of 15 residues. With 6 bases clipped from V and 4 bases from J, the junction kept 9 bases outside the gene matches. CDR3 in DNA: TGTGCCAGCAGGGGGGACAGCGCCCCGAATCAGCCCCAGCATTTT. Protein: CASRGDSAPNQPQHF.

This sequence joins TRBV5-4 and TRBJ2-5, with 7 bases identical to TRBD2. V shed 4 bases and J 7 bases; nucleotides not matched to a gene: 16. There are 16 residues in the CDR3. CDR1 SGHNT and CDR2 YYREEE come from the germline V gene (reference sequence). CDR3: CASSNRAGRPPGTQYF. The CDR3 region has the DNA TGTGCCAGCAGCAATAGAGCGGGGAGGCCCCCGGGGACCCAGTACTTC.

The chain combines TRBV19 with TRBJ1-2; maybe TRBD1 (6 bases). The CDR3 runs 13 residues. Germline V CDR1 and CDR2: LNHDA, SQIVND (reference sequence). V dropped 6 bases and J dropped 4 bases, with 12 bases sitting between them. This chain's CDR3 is CASRSGGAYGYTF. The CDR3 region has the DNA TGTGCCAGTAGATCGGGGGGGGCCTATGGCTACACCTTC.

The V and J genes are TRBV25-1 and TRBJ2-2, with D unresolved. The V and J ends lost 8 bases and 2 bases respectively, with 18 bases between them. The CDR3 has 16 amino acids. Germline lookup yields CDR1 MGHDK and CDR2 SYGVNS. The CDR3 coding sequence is TGTGCCAGCTCTCCGATTACACCGACTAACACCGGGGAGCTGTTTTTT. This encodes CASSPITPTNTGELFF.

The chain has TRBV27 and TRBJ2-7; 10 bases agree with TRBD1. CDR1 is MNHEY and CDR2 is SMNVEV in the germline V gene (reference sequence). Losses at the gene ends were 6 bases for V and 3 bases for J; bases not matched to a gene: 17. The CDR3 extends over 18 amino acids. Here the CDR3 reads CASRPYSGTGELGYEQYF. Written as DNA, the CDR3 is TGTGCCAGCAGGCCATACTCCGGGACAGGGGAACTGGGCTACGAGCAGTACTTC.

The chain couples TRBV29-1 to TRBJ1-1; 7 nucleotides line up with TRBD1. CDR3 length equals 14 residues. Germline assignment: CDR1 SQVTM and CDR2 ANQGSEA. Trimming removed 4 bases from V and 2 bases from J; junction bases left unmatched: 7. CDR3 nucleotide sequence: TGCAGCGTTGTCAGTACAGGGGTCAACACTGAAGCTTTCTTT. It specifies CSVVSTGVNTEAFF. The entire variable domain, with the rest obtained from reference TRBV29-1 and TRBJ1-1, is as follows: SAVISQKPSRDICQRGTSLTIQCQVDSQVTMMFWYRQQPGQSLTLIATANQGSEATYESGFVIDKFPISRPNLTFSTLTVSNMSPEDSSIYLCSVVSTGVNTEAFFGQGTRLTVV.

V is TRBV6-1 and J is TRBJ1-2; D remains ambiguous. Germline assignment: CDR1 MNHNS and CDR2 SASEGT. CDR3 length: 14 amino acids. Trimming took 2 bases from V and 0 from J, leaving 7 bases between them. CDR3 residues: CASSEQVTNYGYTF. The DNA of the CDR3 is TGTGCCAGCAGTGAACAGGTTACTAACTATGGCTACACCTTC.

CDR3: CASSPDRVLPPQHF. The CDR3 coding sequence is TGTGCCAGCAGTCCAGACAGGGTCTTGCCGCCCCAGCATTTT. The chain joins TRBV27 to TRBJ1-5; 7 bases line up with TRBD1. J was trimmed by 9 bases and V by 5 bases; bases with no gene match: 10. The CDR3 runs to 14 residues. In germline, CDR1 is MNHEY, CDR2 SMNVEV (reference sequence).

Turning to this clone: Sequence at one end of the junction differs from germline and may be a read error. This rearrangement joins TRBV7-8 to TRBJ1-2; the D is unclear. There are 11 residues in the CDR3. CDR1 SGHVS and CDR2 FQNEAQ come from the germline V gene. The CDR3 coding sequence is TGTGCCAGCAGCTCTTCGGACTACTTCGCATTC. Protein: CASSSSDYFAF.

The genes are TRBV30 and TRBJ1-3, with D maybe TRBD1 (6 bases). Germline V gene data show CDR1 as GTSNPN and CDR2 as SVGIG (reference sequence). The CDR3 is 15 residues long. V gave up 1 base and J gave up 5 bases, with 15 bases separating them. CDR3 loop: CAWSAKQGFRNTIYF. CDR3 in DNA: TGTGCCTGGAGTGCCAAACAGGGATTTAGAAACACCATATATTTT.

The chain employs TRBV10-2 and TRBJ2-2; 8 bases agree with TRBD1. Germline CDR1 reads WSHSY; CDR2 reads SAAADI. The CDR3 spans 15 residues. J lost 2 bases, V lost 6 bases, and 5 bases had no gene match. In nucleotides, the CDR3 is TGCGCCAGCAGGCAGGGGGCGGCCAACACCGGGGAGCTGTTTTTT. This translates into CASRQGAANTGELFF.

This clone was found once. Here the CDR3 DNA reads TGTGCCAGCAGCCCCGGGTCCAATTCACCCCTCCACTTT. It is translated as CASSPGSNSPLHF. The chain links TRBV6-1 to TRBJ1-6; D is unclear. Per germline, CDR1 MNHNS and CDR2 SASEGT. CDR3 length: 13 amino acids. V was cut by 6 bases and J by 7 bases, with 10 bases left in between.

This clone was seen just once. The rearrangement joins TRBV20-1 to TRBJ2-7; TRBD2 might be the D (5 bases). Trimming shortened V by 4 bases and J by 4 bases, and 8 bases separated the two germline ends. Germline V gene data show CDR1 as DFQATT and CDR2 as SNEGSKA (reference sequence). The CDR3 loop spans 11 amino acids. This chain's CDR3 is CSAMDLYEQYF. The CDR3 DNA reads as TGCAGTGCTATGGACTTGTACGAGCAGTACTTC.

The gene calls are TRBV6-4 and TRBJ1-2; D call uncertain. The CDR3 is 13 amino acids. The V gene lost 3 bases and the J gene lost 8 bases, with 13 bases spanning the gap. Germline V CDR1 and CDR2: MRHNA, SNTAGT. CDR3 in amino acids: CASSDFRGKGYTF. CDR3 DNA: TGTGCCAGCAGTGATTTTAGAGGGAAGGGCTACACCTTC.

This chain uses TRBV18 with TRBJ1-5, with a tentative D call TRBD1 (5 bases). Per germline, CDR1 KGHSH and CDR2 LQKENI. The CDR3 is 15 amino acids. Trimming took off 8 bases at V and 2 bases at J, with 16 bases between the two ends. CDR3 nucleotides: TGTGCCAGCGCCCTGTCGCAGGGCGGCAATCAGCCCCAGCATTTT. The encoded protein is CASALSQGGNQPQHF.

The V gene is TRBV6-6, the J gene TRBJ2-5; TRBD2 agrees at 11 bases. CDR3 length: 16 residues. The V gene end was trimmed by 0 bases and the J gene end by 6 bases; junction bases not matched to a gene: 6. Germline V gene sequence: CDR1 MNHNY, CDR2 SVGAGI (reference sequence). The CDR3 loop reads CASSYSLLAGEKTQYF. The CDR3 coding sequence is TGTGCCAGCAGTTACTCGTTACTAGCGGGGGAAAAGACCCAGTACTTC.